This TCR beta chain was profiled in a study of cytomegalovirus exposure and HLA in healthy donors. This clone was detected once. Its antigen is not known. Vbeta (60) and Jbeta (13) primers were used in the PCR. Profiling relied on immunoSEQ multiplex PCR, and the TCRdb table lists in-frame clones only, not all of them. The profile shows 150,000 to 200,000 clones, about 81% of them singletons. General study findings and limits: V- and J-gene trimming in TCR beta was tied to a missense DCLRE1C variant by an analysis performed later.

Germline-derived CDR1 and CDR2 are SNHLY and FYNNEI. Trimming pared 10 bases from V and 5 bases from J, leaving 15 bases between. The CDR3 consists of 12 residues. This clonotype originated in a woman aged 18-29 years in good health and CMV-seropositive. The rearrangement links TRBV2 to TRBJ2-7; maybe TRBD1 (6 bases). Sequences were obtained from PBMCs. CDR3 in DNA: TGTGCCATTCTCAGGGGAACGGACGAGCAGTACTTC. It codes for CAILRGTDEQYF.